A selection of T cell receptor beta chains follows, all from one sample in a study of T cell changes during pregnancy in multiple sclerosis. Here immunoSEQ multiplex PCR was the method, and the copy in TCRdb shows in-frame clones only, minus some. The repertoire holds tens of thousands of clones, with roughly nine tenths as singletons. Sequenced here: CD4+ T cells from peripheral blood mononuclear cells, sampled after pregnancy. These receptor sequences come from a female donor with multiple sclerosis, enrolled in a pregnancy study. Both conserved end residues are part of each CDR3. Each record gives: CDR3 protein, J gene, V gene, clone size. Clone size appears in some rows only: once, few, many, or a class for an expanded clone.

cdr3_aa: CASSEGGTSGETQYF; j_call: TRBJ2-5; v_call: TRBV10-1; clone_size: NA
cdr3_aa: CASSGGENVPLHF; j_call: TRBJ1-6; v_call: TRBV19; clone_size: NA
cdr3_aa: CASSWGEQETQYF; j_call: TRBJ2-5; v_call: TRBV19; clone_size: NA
cdr3_aa: CASRSTGSDTQYF; j_call: TRBJ2-3; v_call: TRBV7-3; clone_size: NA
cdr3_aa: CASSPGTGGGTEAFF; j_call: TRBJ1-1; v_call: TRBV5-4; clone_size: NA
cdr3_aa: CASSLVAGGYNEQFF; j_call: TRBJ2-1; v_call: TRBV7-2; clone_size: NA
cdr3_aa: CAISDRNMNTEAFF; j_call: TRBJ1-1; v_call: TRBV10-3; clone_size: NA
cdr3_aa: CASSLYRGSEGYEQYF; j_call: TRBJ2-7; v_call: TRBV5-1; clone_size: NA
cdr3_aa: CASSPSLVNTEAFF; j_call: TRBJ1-1; v_call: TRBV7-2; clone_size: NA
cdr3_aa: CASGPESRTSGGGLAKNIQYF; j_call: TRBJ2-4; v_call: TRBV12-5; clone_size: NA
cdr3_aa: CASSIIEASNQPQHF; j_call: TRBJ1-5; v_call: TRBV19; clone_size: NA
cdr3_aa: CASSLGGTGTNQPQHF; j_call: TRBJ1-5; v_call: TRBV7-2; clone_size: once
cdr3_aa: CASSTGQDRNTEAFF; j_call: TRBJ1-1; v_call: TRBV7-8; clone_size: NA
cdr3_aa: CSSGIGGASYNEQFF; j_call: TRBJ2-1; v_call: TRBV29-1; clone_size: NA
cdr3_aa: CASSSQLTSGGFGEQYF; j_call: TRBJ2-7; v_call: TRBV7-9; clone_size: NA
cdr3_aa: CASSLDARTYEQYF; j_call: TRBJ2-7; v_call: TRBV5-1; clone_size: NA
cdr3_aa: CAAASGGPRGTQYF; j_call: TRBJ2-3; v_call: TRBV10-3; clone_size: NA
cdr3_aa: CASSLAARDIGNTEAFF; j_call: TRBJ1-1; v_call: TRBV7-9; clone_size: once
cdr3_aa: CASGTGVLAKNIQYF; j_call: TRBJ2-4; v_call: TRBV5-8; clone_size: NA
cdr3_aa: CAWSVERTSGRRRYEQYF; j_call: TRBJ2-7; v_call: TRBV30; clone_size: NA
cdr3_aa: CASSGDSWTGANVLTF; j_call: TRBJ2-6; v_call: TRBV6-1; clone_size: once
cdr3_aa: CAARGTANTEAFF; j_call: TRBJ1-1; v_call: TRBV6-6; clone_size: NA
cdr3_aa: CASSSLMIGDTQYF; j_call: TRBJ2-3; v_call: TRBV5-8; clone_size: NA
cdr3_aa: CASSIQGGTRSYNEQFF; j_call: TRBJ2-1; v_call: TRBV9; clone_size: NA
cdr3_aa: CASSLGDRGLTEAFF; j_call: TRBJ1-1; v_call: TRBV7-9; clone_size: NA
cdr3_aa: CASSDQGTSTDTQYF; j_call: TRBJ2-3; v_call: TRBV2; clone_size: NA
cdr3_aa: CASSLGGVLRYEQYF; j_call: TRBJ2-7; v_call: TRBV13; clone_size: NA
cdr3_aa: CASSERTRRTGANVLTF; j_call: TRBJ2-6; v_call: TRBV2; clone_size: NA
cdr3_aa: CASSPAVFTQYF; j_call: TRBJ2-3; v_call: TRBV28; clone_size: NA
cdr3_aa: CASSPAASGNTIYF; j_call: TRBJ1-3; v_call: TRBV6-5; clone_size: NA
cdr3_aa: CASSPTWWEYGYTF; j_call: TRBJ1-2; v_call: TRBV5-1; clone_size: NA
cdr3_aa: CASRRWGGADEQYF; j_call: TRBJ2-7; v_call: TRBV28; clone_size: NA
cdr3_aa: CASSIGQGETEAFF; j_call: TRBJ1-1; v_call: TRBV11-2; clone_size: NA
cdr3_aa: CASSPLGGVTEAFF; j_call: TRBJ1-1; v_call: TRBV7-2; clone_size: NA
cdr3_aa: CASSLRGGGYGNTIYF; j_call: TRBJ1-3; v_call: TRBV13; clone_size: once
cdr3_aa: CASSLATGTDYGYTF; j_call: TRBJ1-2; v_call: TRBV19; clone_size: NA
cdr3_aa: CSVERGTDEQFF; j_call: TRBJ2-1; v_call: TRBV29-1; clone_size: NA
cdr3_aa: CASSLEGTGELFF; j_call: TRBJ2-2; v_call: TRBV7-9; clone_size: once
cdr3_aa: CASSKARRVDEQYF; j_call: TRBJ2-7; v_call: TRBV21-1; clone_size: NA
cdr3_aa: CASSPGTGSLLRNYGYTF; j_call: TRBJ1-2; v_call: TRBV7-9; clone_size: NA
cdr3_aa: CASSQGARGDTQYF; j_call: TRBJ2-3; v_call: TRBV14; clone_size: NA
cdr3_aa: CASSRHGTSGVNEQFF; j_call: TRBJ2-1; v_call: TRBV9; clone_size: NA
cdr3_aa: CASSQEGGTGEDTQYF; j_call: TRBJ2-3; v_call: TRBV4-1; clone_size: NA
cdr3_aa: CASSLAQRRLAGGQTGELFF; j_call: TRBJ2-2; v_call: TRBV7-8; clone_size: NA
cdr3_aa: CASSPRGLKETQYF; j_call: TRBJ2-5; v_call: TRBV6-5; clone_size: NA
cdr3_aa: CASSGGSTGWIKETQYF; j_call: TRBJ2-5; v_call: TRBV28; clone_size: NA
cdr3_aa: CASSLRSGDFVNNEQFF; j_call: TRBJ2-1; v_call: TRBV7-3; clone_size: NA
cdr3_aa: CASSRDRANGYTF; j_call: TRBJ1-2; v_call: TRBV2; clone_size: NA
cdr3_aa: CASRRADGAGVETQYF; j_call: TRBJ2-5; v_call: TRBV19; clone_size: NA
cdr3_aa: CASSPGQGRARNTEAFF; j_call: TRBJ1-1; v_call: TRBV5-8; clone_size: NA